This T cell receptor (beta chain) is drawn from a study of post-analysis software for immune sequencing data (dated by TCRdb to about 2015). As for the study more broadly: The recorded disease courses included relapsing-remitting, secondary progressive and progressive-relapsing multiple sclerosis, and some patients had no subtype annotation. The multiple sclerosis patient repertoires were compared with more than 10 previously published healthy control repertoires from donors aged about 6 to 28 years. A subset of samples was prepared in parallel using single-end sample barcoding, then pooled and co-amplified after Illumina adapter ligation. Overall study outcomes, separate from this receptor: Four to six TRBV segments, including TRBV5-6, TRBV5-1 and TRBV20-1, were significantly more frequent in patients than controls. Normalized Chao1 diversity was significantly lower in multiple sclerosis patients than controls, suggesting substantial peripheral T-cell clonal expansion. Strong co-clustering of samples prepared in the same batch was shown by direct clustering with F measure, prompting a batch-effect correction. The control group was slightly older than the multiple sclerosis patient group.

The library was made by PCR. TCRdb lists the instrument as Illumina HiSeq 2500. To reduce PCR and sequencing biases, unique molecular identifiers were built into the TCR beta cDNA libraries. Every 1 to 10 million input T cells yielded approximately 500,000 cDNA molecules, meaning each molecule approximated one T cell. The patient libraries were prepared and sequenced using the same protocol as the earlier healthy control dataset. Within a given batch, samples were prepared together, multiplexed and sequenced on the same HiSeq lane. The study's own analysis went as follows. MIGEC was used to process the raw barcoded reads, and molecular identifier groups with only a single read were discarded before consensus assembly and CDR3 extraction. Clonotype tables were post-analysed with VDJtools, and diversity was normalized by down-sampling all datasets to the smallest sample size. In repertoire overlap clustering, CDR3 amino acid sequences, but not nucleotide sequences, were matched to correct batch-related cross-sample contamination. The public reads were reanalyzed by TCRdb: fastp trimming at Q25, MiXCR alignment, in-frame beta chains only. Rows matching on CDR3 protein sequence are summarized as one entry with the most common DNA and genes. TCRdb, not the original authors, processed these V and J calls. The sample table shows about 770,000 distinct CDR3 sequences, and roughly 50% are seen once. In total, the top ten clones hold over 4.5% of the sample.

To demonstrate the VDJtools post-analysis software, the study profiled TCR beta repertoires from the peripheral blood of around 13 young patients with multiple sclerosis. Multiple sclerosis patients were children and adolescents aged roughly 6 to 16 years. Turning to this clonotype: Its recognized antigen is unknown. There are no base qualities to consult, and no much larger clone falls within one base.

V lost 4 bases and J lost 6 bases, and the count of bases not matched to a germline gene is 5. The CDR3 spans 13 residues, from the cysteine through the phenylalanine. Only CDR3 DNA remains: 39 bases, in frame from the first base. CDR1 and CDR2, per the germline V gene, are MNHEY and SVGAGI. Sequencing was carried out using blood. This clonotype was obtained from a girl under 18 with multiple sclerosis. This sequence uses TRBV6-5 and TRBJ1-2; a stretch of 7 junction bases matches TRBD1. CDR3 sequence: CASSFRGQHGYTF. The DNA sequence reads TGTGCCAGCAGTTTTAGGGGGCAACATGGCTACACCTTC.